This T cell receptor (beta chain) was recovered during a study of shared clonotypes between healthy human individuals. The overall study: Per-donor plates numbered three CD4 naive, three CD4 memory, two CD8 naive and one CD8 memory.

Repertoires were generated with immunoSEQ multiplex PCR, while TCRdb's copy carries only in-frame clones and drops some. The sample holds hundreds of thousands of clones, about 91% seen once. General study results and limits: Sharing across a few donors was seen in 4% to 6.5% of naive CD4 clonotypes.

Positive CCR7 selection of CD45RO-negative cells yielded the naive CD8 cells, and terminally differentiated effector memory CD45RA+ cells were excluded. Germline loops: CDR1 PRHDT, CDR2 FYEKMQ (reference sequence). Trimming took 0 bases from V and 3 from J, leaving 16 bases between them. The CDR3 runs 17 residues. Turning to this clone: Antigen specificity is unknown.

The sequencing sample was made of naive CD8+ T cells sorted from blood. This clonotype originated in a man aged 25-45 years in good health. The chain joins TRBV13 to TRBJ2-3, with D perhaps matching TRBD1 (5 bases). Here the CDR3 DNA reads TGTGCCAGCAGCTTAGGCATAGGACGGCAGGGAACAGATACGCAGTATTTT. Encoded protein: CASSLGIGRQGTDTQYF.